This T cell receptor (beta chain) was retrieved from a study of T cell responses to AZD1222 COVID-19 vaccine. About the research overall: Pooled in the analysis were second doses at about 4 or about 12 weeks. Regarding the study as a whole: Donor demographics were predominantly white British with a female majority; clonal diversity may be underestimated.

V was pared by 5 bases and J by 9 bases, with 10 bases of the junction left unmatched. Germline values: CDR1 MNHEY, CDR2 SVGEGT. The CDR3 sequence is 16 residues long. The repertoire was sequenced with immunoSEQ multiplex PCR; TCRdb's copy has only in-frame clones and lacks some. The sample carries about 200,000 clones, around 88% recorded once. Comment on this clone: The antigen remains unidentified.

This sequence originates from an adult in good health. The sample in question was peripheral blood, obtained on day 0 of AZD1222 vaccination. This chain connects TRBV6-2 or TRBV6-3 to TRBJ1-6, with 10 positions matching TRBD1. CDR3 DNA: TGTGCCAGCAGTCCCCGACCAGGACAGGGGGGTTCACCCCTCCACTTT. Its protein is CASSPRPGQGGSPLHF.